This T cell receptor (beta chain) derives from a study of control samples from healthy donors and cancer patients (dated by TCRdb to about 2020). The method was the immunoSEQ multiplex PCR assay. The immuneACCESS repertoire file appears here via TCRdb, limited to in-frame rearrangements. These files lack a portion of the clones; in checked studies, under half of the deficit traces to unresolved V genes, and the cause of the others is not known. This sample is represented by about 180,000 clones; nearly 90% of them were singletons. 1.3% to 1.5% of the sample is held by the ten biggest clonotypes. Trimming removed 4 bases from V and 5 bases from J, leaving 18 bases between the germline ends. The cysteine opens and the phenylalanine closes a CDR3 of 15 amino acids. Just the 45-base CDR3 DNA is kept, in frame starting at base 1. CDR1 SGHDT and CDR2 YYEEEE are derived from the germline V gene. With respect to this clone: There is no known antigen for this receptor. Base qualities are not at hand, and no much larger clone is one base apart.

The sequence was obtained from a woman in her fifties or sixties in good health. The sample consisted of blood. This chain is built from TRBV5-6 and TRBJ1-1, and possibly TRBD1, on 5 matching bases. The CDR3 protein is CASSPPEGRYTEAFF. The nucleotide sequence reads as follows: TGTGCCAGCAGCCCACCTGAGGGGCGGTATACTGAAGCTTTCTTT.